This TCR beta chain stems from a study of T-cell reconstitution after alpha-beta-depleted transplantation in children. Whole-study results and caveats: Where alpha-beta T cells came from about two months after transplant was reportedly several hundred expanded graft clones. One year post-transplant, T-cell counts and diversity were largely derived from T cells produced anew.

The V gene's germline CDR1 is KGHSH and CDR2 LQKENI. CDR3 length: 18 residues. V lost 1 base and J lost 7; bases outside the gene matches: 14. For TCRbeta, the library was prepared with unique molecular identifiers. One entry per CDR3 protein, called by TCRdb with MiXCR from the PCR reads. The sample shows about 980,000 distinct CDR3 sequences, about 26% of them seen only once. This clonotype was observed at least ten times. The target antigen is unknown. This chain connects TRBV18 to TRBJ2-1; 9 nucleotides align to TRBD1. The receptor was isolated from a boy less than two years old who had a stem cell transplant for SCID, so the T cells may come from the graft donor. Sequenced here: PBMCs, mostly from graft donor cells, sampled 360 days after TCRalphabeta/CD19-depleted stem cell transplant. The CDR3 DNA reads TGTGCCAGCTCACCACGATCCGGGACAGGGACGACTAAAAATGAGCAGTTCTTC. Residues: CASSPRSGTGTTKNEQFF. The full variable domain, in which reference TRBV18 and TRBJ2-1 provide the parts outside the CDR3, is NAGVMQNPRHLVRRRGQEARLRCSPMKGHSHVYWYRQLPEEGLKFMVYLQKENIIDESGMPKERFSAEFPKEGPSILRIQQVVRGDSAAYFCASSPRSGTGTTKNEQFFGPGTRLTVL.